The 7 T cell receptor beta chains reported below all come from one sample, sequenced in a study of blood T cell repertoires in COVID-19. Assay: immunoSEQ multiplex PCR; the TCRdb copy retains only in-frame clones and omits some. The sample includes hundreds of thousands of clones, about four fifths of them seen just once. The sample was peripheral blood. These receptors came from a woman at least 80 years old with acute or convalescent COVID-19.

The chain is built from TRBV5-1 and TRBJ2-5; 8 positions agree with TRBD2. The germline V gene has CDR1 SGHRS and CDR2 YFSETQ. V was clipped by 2 bases and J by 4 bases; unmatched bases: 7. The CDR3 loop spans 15 amino acids. The CDR3 here is CASSFTSGGGETQYF. CDR3 coding DNA: TGCGCCAGCAGCTTTACCAGCGGGGGAGGAGAGACCCAGTACTTC.

This clone has only a few counts. Other DNA sequences from this sample encode an identical CDR3 as well. The chain couples TRBV27 to TRBJ1-5; no clear D. This CDR3 comprises 14 residues. The germline CDR1 and CDR2 sequences are MNHEY and SMNVEV (reference sequence). V lost 6 bases and J 1 base, leaving 10 bases between the germline ends. The CDR3, as DNA: TGTGCCAGCAGACCAGACACAAGCAATCAGCCCCAGCATTTT. This gives the protein CASRPDTSNQPQHF.

V usage is TRBV7-9 and J usage is TRBJ1-2; tentatively, D is TRBD1 (6 bases). V was shortened by 5 bases and J by 4 bases, with 11 bases between the two germline ends. Looked up from germline, CDR1 is SEHNR and CDR2 is FQNEAQ (reference sequence). CDR3 length: 13 residues. This chain's CDR3 is CASSPTDSYGYTF. In nucleotides, the CDR3 is TGTGCCAGCAGCCCTACGGACAGCTATGGCTACACCTTC.

V is TRBV7-2 and J is TRBJ2-1, with 8 bases lining up with TRBD2. This CDR3 comprises 16 residues. In germline, CDR1 is SGHTA, CDR2 FQGNSA. V was clipped by 1 base and J by 2 bases; unmatched bases: 4. CDR3 bases: TGTGCCAGCAGCTTAGTCAAAGCGGGAGCCTACAATGAGCAGTTCTTC. This encodes CASSLVKAGAYNEQFF. The full variable domain, its missing parts supplied by reference TRBV7-2 and TRBJ2-1, is GAGVSQSPSNKVTEKGKDVELRCDPISGHTALYWYRQSLGQGLEFLIYFQGNSAPDKSGLPSDRFSAERTGGSVSTLTIQRTQQEDSAVYLCASSLVKAGAYNEQFFGPGTRLTVL.

This sequence joins TRBV2 and TRBJ1-2, with a tentative D call TRBD1 (5 bases). This CDR3 comprises 11 residues. V lost 5 bases, J lost 9 bases, and 10 bases lay in between. Germline lookup yields CDR1 SNHLY and CDR2 FYNNEI. CDR3 region: CASSQDSSYTF. The CDR3 DNA follows: TGTGCCAGCAGTCAAGACAGTAGCTACACCTTC.

The rearrangement uses TRBV23-1 and TRBJ1-1; D is uncertain. TRBV23-1 is noted as an ORF with a role that remains uncertain. The CDR3 covers 16 residues. CDR3 amino acids: CHRYSGRAAGYTEAFF. As DNA, the CDR3 is TGCCACCGGTATTCTGGGAGGGCGGCGGGGTACACTGAAGCTTTCTTT.

The chain links TRBV9 to TRBJ1-2; TRBD1 agrees at 9 bases. Germline lookup yields CDR1 SGDLS and CDR2 YYNGEE. The CDR3 is made up of 18 amino acids. V lost 0 bases, J lost 0 bases, and 9 bases stayed unmatched. This CDR3 is CASSVAPMTGGANYGYTF. As DNA, the CDR3 is TGTGCCAGCAGCGTAGCTCCCATGACAGGGGGGGCTAACTATGGCTACACCTTC.